The text below deals with one TCR beta chain. This record belongs to a study of molecular identifiers for immune sequencing clone quantification. Trimming shortened V by 5 bases and J by 2 bases, and 4 bases separated the two germline ends. Germline CDR1 reads MNHEY; CDR2 reads SMNVEV (reference sequence). The CDR3 sequence is 12 residues long. Previously described methods and listed TCR primers were used for bulk TCR libraries. TCRdb independently ran MiXCR on the PCR reads; one entry per CDR3 protein. The top ten hold about 0.84% of the sample, which has hundreds of thousands of distinct CDR3 sequences, 25% seen once. Investigators produced naive CD8 libraries from about 19,000 to 1,100,000 sorted cells, drawing on 10%, 30% or 50% RNA.

Material: naive CD8+ T cells from blood, with Jurkat cell RNA spiked in. Subset meaning: FACS-sorted CD8+CD4-CCR7+CD45RA+ naive T cells. The rearrangement links TRBV27 to TRBJ2-1; D remains unclear. The receptor's source is a human donor in good health. Some libraries in this study had Jurkat cell RNA spiked in. CDR3 sequence: CASSPAYNEQFF. In DNA, the CDR3 is TGTGCCAGCAGTCCCGCCTACAATGAGCAGTTCTTC.